This paragraph covers one TCR beta chain sequence. These data originate in a study of cytomegalovirus exposure and HLA in healthy donors. In germline, CDR1 is SGHTS, CDR2 YDEGEE. V lost 4 bases to trimming and J lost 5 bases, with 12 bases between them. CDR3 length: 13 residues. Researchers ran the PCR with 60 Vbeta and 13 Jbeta primers. TCRdb keeps only in-frame clones here, not all; method: immunoSEQ multiplex PCR. The profile covers roughly 150,000 clones, with about 84% appearing a single time and roughly 6.2% taken by the ten largest. The sample taken for sequencing was PBMCs. The chain has TRBV5-8 and TRBJ2-5; TRBD2 is a possible D gene (6 bases). The origin of this receptor is a woman aged 40 to 50 in good health and CMV-seropositive. CDR3 region: CASSTGVRETQYF. Written as DNA, the CDR3 is TGTGCCAGCAGCACGGGGGTTAGGGAGACCCAGTACTTC.